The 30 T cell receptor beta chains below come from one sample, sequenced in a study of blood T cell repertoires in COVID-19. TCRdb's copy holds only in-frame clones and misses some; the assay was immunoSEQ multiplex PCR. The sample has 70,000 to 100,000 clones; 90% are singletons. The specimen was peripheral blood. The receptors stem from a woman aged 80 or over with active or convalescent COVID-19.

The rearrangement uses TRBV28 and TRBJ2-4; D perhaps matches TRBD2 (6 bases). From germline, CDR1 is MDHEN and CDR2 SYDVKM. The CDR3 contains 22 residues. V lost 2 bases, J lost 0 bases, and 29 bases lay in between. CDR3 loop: CASSLTGPKADYPLLAKNIQYF. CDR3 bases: TGTGCCAGCAGTTTAACTGGCCCTAAGGCGGACTACCCGTTACTAGCCAAAAACATTCAGTACTTC.

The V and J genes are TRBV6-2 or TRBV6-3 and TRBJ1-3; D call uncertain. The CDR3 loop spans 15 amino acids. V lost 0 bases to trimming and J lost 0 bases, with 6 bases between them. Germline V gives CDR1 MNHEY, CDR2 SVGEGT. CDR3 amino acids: CASSYSTSSGNTIYF. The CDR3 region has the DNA TGTGCCAGCAGTTACTCTACAAGCTCTGGAAACACCATATATTTT.

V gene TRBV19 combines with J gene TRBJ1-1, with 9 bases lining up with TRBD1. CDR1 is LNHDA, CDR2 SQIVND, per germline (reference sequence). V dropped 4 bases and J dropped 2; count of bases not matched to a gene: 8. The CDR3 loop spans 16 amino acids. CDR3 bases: TGTGCCAGTAGTACCCGGACAGGGGAGGGAAACACTGAAGCTTTCTTT. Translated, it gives CASSTRTGEGNTEAFF.

Here the CDR3 reads CASSSQRGGIEAFF. The CDR3 DNA is TGTGCCAGCAGCTCCCAGAGAGGGGGAATTGAAGCTTTCTTT. V gene TRBV7-8 combines with J gene TRBJ1-1, with D possibly being TRBD1 (6 bases). The CDR3 contains 14 residues. The germline V gene encodes CDR1 SGHVS and CDR2 FQNEAQ. Trimming removed 4 bases at V and 7 bases at J, with 16 bases between. Based on the CDR3 plus reference TRBV7-8 and TRBJ1-1, the full variable domain is GAGVSQSPRYKVAKRGQDVALRCDPISGHVSLFWYQQALGQGPEFLTYFQNEAQLDKSGLPSDRFFAERPEGSVSTLKIQRTQQEDSAVYLCASSSQRGGIEAFFGQGTRLTVV.

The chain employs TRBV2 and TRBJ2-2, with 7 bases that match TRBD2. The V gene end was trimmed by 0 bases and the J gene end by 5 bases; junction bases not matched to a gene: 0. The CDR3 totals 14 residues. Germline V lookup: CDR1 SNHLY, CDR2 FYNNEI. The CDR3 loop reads CASSEAGGTGELFF. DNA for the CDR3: TGTGCCAGCAGTGAAGCGGGGGGGACCGGGGAGCTGTTTTTT.

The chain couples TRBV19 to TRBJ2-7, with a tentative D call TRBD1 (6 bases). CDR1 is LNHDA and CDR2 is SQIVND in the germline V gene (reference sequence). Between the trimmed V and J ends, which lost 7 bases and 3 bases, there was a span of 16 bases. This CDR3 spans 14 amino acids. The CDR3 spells CASTKHRDDYEQYF. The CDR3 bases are TGTGCCAGTACCAAGCACAGGGATGACTACGAGCAGTACTTC. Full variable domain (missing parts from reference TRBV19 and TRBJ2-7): DGGITQSPKYLFRKEGQNVTLSCEQNLNHDAMYWYRQDPGQGLRLIYYSQIVNDFQKGDIAEGYSVSREKKESFPLTVTSAQKNPTAFYLCASTKHRDDYEQYFGPGTRLTVT.

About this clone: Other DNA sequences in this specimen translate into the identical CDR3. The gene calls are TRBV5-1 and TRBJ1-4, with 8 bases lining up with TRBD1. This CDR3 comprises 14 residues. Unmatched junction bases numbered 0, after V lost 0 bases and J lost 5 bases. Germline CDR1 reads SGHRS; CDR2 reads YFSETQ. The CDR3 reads CASSLGQGNEKLFF. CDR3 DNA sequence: TGCGCCAGCAGCTTGGGACAGGGGAATGAAAAACTGTTTTTT.

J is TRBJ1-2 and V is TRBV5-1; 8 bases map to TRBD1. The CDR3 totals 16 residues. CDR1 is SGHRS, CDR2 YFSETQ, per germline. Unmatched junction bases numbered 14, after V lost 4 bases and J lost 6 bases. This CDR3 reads CASSALTQGAANGYTF. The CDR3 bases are TGCGCCAGCAGCGCATTGACTCAGGGGGCGGCGAATGGCTACACCTTC.

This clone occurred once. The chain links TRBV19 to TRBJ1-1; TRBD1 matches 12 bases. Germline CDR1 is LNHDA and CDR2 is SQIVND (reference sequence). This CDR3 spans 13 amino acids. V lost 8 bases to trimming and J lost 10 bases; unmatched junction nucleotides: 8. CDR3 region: CASLGQGAPRAFF. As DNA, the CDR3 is TGTGCCAGTTTGGGACAGGGGGCGCCGCGAGCTTTCTTT.

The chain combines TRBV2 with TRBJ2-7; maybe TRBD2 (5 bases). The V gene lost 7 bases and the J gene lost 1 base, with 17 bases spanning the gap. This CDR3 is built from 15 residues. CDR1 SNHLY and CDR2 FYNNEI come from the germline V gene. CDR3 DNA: TGTGCCAGCACCCGCGGGTTCGGCCGGTCCTACGAGCAGTACTTC. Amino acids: CASTRGFGRSYEQYF.

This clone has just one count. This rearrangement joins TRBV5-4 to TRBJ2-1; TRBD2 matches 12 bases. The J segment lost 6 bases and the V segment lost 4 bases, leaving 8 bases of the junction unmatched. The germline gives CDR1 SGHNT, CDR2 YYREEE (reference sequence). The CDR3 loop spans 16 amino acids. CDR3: CASSKTSGRVANEQFF. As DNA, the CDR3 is TGTGCCAGCAGCAAGACTAGCGGGAGAGTGGCCAATGAGCAGTTCTTC.

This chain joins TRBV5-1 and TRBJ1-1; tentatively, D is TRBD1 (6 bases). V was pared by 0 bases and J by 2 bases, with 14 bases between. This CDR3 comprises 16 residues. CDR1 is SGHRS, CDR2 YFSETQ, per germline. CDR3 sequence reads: CASSLDTGFGNTEAFF. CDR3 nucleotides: TGCGCCAGCAGCTTGGATACAGGGTTTGGAAACACTGAAGCTTTCTTT.

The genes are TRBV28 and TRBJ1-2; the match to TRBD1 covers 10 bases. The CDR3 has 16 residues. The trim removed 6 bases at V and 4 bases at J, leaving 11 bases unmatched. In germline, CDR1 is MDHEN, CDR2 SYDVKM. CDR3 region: CASRGPGQGLGYGYTF. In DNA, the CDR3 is TGTGCCAGCAGAGGACCGGGACAGGGGCTTGGCTATGGCTACACCTTC.

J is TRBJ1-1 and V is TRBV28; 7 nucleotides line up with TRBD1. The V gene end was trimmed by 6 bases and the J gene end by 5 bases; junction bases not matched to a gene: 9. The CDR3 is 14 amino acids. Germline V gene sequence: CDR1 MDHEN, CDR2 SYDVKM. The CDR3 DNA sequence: TGTGCCAGCAGCCTTGGCTCACAGGGGACTGAAGCTTTCTTT. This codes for CASSLGSQGTEAFF.

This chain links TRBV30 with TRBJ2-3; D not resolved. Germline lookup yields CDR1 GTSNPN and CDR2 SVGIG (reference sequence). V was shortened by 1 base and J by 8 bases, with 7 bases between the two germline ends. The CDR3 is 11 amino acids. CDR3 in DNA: TGTGCCTGGAGTGAGGCAGGTACGCAGTATTTT. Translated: CAWSEAGTQYF.

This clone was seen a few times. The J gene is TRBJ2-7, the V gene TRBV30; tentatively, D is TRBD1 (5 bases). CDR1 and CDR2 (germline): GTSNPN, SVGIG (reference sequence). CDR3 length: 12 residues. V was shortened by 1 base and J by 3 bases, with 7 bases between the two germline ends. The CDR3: CAWSEGNYEQYF. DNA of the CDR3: TGTGCCTGGAGTGAGGGGAACTACGAGCAGTACTTC.

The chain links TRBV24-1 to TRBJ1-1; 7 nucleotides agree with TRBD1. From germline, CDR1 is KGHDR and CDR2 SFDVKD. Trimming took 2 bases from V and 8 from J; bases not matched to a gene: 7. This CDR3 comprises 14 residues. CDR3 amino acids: CATSDSSDRKEAFF. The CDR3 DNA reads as TGTGCCACCAGTGATTCCTCGGACAGGAAAGAAGCTTTCTTT.

CDR3 nucleotide sequence: TGTGCCAGCAGTTACTCGCGGGCTAGCTCTGGAAACACCATATATTTT. It translates to CASSYSRASSGNTIYF. V usage is TRBV6-5 and J usage is TRBJ1-3; D is unclear. This CDR3 region has 16 residues. Trimming stripped 0 bases from V and 0 bases from J, with 9 bases between. CDR1 is MNHEY, CDR2 SVGAGI, per germline.

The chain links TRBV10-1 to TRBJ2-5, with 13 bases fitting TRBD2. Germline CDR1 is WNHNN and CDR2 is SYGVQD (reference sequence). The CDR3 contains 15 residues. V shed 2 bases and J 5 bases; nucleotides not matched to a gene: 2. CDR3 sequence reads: CASSEGLAGAETQYF. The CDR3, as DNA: TGCGCCAGCAGTGAGGGACTAGCGGGAGCCGAGACCCAGTACTTC.

CDR3 bases: TGTGCCAGTAGTAATTCCGGGACAGGGTGGAAGGGGGCAGATACGCAGTATTTT. Amino acid sequence: CASSNSGTGWKGADTQYF. V is TRBV19 and J is TRBJ2-3; 9 nucleotides align to TRBD1. The V segment lost 4 bases and the J segment 4 bases; nucleotides outside the gene matches: 15. Germline V gene data show CDR1 as LNHDA and CDR2 as SQIVND (reference sequence). This CDR3 comprises 18 residues.

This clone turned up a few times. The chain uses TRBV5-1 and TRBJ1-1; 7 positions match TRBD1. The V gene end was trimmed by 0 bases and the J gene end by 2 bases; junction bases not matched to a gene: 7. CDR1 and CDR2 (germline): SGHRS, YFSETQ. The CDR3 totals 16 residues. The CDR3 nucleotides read TGCGCCAGCAGCTTGGCCGAGACAGGGCATAACACTGAAGCTTTCTTT. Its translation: CASSLAETGHNTEAFF.

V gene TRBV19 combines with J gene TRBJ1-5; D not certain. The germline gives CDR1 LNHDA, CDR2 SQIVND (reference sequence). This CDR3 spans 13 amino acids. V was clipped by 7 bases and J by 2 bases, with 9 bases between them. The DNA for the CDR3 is TGTGCCAGTAAAATCGGGGGCAATCAGCCCCAGCATTTT. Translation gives CASKIGGNQPQHF.

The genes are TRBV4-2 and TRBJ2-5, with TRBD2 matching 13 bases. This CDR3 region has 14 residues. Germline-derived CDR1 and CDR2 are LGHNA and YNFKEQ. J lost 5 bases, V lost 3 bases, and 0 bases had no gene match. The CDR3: CASSQTSGRETQYF. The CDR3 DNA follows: TGTGCCAGCAGCCAGACTAGCGGGAGGGAGACCCAGTACTTC.

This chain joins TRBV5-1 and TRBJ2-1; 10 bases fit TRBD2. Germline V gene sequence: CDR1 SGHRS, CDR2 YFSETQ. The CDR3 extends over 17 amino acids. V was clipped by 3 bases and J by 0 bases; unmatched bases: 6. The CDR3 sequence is CASSSGLAVSSYNEQFF. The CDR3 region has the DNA TGCGCCAGCAGCTCAGGACTAGCGGTAAGCTCCTACAATGAGCAGTTCTTC. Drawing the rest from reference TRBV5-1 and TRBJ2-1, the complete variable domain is KAGVTQTPRYLIKTRGQQVTLSCSPISGHRSVSWYQQTPGQGLQFLFEYFSETQRNKGNFPGRFSGRQFSNSRSEMNVSTLELGDSALYLCASSSGLAVSSYNEQFFGPGTRLTVL.

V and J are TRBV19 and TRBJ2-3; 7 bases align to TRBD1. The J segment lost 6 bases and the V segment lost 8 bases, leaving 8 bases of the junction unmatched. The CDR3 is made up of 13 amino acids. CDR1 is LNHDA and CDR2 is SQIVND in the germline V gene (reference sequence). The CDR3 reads CASSTGQSDTQYF. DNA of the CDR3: TGTGCCAGTTCGACAGGGCAATCCGATACGCAGTATTTT.

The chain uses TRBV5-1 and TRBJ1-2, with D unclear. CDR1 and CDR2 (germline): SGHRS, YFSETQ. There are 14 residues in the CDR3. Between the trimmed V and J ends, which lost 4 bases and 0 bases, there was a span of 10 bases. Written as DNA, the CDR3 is TGCGCCAGCAGCCAGGAAGGAACTAACTATGGCTACACCTTC. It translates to CASSQEGTNYGYTF.

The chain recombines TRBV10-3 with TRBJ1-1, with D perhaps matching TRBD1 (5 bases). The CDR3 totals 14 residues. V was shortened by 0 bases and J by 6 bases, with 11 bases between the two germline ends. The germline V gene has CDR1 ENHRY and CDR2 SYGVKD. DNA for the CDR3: TGTGCCATCAGTGAGTCGGGGGGTGGGGCTGAAGCTTTCTTT. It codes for CAISESGGGAEAFF.

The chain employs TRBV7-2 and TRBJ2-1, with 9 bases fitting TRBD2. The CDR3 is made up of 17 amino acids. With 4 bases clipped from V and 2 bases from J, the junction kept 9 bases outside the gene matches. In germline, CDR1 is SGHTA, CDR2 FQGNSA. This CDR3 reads CASSWRRSGRTYNEQFF. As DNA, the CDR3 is TGTGCCAGCAGCTGGAGGCGGAGCGGGAGGACCTACAATGAGCAGTTCTTC.

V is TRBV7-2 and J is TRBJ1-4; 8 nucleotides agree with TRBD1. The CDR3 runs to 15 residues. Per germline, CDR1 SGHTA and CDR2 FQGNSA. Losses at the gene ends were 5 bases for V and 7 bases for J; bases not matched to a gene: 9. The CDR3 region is CASSAGQGEAEKLFF. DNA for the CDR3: TGTGCCAGCAGCGCCGGACAGGGTGAGGCTGAAAAACTGTTTTTT.

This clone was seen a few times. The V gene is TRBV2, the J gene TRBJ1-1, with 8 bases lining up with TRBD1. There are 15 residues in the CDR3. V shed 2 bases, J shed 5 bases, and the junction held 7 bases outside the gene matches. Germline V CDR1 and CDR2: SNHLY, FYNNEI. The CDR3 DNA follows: TGTGCCAGCAGTGAATTGGCGACAGGGGATACTGAAGCTTTCTTT. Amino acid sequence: CASSELATGDTEAFF.